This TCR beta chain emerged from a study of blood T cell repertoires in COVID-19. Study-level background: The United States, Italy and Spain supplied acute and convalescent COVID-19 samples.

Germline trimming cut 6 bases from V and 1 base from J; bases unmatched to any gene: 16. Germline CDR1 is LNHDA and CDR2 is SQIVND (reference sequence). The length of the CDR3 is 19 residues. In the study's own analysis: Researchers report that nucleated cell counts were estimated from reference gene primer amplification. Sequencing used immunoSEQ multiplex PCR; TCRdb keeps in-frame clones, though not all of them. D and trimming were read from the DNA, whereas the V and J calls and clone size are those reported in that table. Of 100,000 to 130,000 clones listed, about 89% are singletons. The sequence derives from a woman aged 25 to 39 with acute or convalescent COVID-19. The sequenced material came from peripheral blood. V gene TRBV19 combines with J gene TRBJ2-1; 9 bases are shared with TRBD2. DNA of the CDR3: TGTGCCAGTAGGGGGAGTTCCTTGAGCGGGAGGAGATCCTACAATGAGCAGTTCTTC. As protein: CASRGSSLSGRRSYNEQFF.